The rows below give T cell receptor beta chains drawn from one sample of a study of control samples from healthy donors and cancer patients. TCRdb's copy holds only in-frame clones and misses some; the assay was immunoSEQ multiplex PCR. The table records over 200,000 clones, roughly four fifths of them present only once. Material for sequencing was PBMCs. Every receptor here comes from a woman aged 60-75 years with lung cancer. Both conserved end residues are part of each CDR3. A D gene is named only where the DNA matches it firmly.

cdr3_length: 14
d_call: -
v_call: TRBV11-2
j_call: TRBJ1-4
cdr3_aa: CASSFDSSNEKLFF

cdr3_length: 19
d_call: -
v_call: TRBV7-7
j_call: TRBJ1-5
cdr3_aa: CASSLEAVYPGGRNQPQHF

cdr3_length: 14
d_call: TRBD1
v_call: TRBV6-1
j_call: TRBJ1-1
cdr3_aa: CASSEDRGDTEAFF

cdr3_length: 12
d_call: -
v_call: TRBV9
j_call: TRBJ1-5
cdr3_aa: CASGQSNQPQHF

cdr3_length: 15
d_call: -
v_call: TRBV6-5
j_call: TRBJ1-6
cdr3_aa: CATQLTFSYNSPLHF

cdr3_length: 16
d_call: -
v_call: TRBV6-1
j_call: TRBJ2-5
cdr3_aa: CASSEYGSGPQETQYF

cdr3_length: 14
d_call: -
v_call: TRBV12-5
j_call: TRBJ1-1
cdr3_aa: CASGLVQKNTEAFF

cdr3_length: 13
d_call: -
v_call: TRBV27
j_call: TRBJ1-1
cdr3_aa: CASSLKLYTEAFF

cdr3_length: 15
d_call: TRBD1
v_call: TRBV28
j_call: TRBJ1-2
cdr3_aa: CASSPHTGASYGYTF

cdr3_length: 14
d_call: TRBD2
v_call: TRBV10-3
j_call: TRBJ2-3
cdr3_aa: CAIGHPGSGVTQYF

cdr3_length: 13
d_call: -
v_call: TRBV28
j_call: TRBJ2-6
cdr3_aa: CASSYGGANVLTF

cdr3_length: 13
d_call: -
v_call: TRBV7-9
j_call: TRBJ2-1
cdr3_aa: CASSSGGGNEQFF

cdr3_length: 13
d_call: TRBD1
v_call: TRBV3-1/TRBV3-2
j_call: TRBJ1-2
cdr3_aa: CASRGGGGYGYTF

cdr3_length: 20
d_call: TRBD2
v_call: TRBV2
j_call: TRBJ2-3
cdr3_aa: CASNSGRTSGGPGATDTQYF

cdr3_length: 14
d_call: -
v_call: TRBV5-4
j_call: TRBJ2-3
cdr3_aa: CASSLRGGTDTQYF

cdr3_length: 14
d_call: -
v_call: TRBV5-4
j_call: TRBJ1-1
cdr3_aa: CASSFWTVNTEAFF

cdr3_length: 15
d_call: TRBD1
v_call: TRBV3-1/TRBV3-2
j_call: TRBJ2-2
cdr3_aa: CASSQRTGRTGELFF

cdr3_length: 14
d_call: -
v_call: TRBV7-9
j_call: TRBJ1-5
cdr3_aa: CASSLGAGRQPQHF

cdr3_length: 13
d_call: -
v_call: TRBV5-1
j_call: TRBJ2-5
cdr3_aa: CASSLSPQETQYF

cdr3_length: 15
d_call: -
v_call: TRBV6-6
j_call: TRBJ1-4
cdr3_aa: CASSYFGGLGEKLFF

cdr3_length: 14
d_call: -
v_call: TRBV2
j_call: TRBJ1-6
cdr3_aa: CANAQDGGNSPLHF

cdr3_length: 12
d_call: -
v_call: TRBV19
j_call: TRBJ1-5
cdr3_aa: CASRLTNQPQHF

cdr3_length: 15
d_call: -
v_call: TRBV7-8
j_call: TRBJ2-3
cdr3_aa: CASSYGQVAADTQYF

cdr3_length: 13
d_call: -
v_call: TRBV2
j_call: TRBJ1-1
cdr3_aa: CASSVGYDTEAFF

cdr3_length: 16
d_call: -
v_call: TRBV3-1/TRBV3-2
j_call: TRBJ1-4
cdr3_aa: CASSQERTEVNEKLFF

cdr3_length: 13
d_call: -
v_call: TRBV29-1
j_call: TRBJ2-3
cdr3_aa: CSVDFDVTDTQYF

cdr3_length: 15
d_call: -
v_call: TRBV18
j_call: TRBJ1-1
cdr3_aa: CASVLRQDMNTEAFF

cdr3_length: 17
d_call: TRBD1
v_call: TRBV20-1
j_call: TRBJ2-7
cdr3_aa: CSASGQGFNRGWYEQYF

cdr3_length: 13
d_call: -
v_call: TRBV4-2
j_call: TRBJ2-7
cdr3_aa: CASSQLDGYEQYF

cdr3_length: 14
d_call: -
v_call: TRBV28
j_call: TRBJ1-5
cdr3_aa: CASSWGPGNQPQHF

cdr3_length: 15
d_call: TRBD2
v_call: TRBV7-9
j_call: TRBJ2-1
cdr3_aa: CASSLGASGTNEQFF

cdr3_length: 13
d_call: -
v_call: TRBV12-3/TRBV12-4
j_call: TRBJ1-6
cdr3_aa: CASGSSYNSPLHF

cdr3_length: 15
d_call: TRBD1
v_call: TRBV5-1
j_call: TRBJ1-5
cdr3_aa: CASSLGQGGVQPQHF

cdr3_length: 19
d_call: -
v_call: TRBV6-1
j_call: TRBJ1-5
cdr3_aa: CASSEGVFYTLYSNQPQHF

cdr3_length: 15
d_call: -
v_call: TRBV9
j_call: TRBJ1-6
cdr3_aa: CASSGVAGGNSPLHF

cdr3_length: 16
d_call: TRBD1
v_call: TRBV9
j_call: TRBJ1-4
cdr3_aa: CASSVTGGMTNEKLFF

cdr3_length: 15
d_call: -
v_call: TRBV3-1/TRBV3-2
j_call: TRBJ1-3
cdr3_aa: CASSQVMVSGNTIYF

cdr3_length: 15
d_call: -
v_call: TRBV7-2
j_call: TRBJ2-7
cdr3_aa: CASSLVLGSYYEQYF

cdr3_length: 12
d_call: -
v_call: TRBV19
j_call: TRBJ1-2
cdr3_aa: CASSTGSWGYTF

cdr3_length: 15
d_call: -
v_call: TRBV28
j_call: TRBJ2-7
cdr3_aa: CASSQALPGAYEQYF

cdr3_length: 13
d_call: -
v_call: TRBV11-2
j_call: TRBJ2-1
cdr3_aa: CASSLGEVASDFF

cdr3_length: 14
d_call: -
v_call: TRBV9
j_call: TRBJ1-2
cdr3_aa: CASSAGTSLYGYTF

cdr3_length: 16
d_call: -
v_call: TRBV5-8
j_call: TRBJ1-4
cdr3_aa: CASRTRGPTLNEKLFF